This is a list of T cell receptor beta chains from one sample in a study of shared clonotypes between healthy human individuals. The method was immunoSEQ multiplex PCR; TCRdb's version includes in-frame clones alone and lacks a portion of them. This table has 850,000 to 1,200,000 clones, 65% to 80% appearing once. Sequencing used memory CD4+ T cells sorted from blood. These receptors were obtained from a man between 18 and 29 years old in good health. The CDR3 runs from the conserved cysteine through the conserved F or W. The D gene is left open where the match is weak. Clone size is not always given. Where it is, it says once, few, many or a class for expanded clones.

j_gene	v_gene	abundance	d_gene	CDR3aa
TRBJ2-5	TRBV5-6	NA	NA	CASSSPLGETQYF
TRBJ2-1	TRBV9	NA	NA	CASSVEGGRNNEQFF
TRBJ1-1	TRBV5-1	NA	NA	CASRRQASNTEAFF
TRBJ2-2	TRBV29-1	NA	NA	CSVEEGIGELFF
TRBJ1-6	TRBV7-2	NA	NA	CASSLAGGSSYNSPLHF
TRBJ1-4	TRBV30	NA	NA	CAWGSGRATNEKLFF
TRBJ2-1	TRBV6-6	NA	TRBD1	CASSLRAGGLNEQFF
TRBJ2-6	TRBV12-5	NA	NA	CASGLRGAGQSRANVLTF
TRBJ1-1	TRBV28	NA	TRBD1	CASSWEGATEAFF
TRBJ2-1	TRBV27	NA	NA	CASSFGYNEQFF
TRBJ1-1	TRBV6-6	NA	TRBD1	CASSLTGESEAFF
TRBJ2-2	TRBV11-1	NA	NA	CASSLDWASRAGELFF
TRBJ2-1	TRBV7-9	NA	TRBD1	CASSFGQGVDEQFF
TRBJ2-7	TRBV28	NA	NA	CASSSQGRPYEQYF
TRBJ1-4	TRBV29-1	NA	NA	CSVEGGGQLFF
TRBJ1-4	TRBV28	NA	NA	CASRVLTNEKLFF
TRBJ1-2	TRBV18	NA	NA	CASSPGTGNYGYTF
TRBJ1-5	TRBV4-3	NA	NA	CASSHKPQGASNQPQHF
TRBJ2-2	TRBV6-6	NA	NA	CASHRKAGELFF
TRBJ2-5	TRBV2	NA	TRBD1	CASGEQGASKETQYF
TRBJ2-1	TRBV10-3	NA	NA	CAIREQGNEQFF
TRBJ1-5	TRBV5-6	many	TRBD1	CASSGTGGNQPQHF